In this sample, the clone carrying this T cell receptor beta chain turned up a few times. The antigen remains unidentified. The entry originates in a study of cytotoxic CD8 clonotypes in ibrutinib-treated CLL. Study information: Of the patients, about a dozen were relapsed/refractory, about 15 treatment-naive and 17 to 18 IGHV unmutated. On average, each sample had about 250,000 productive templates and under 95,000 productive rearrangements.

Cryopreserved PBMCs provided approximately 2.2 micrograms of genomic DNA for the TCR beta libraries. Sequencing used immunoSEQ multiplex PCR; TCRdb keeps in-frame clones, though not all of them. The repertoire has approximately 150,000 clones, about 88% of them found once; the top ten carry more than 2.5%. The CDR3 contains 16 residues. The V segment lost 4 bases and the J segment 0 bases; nucleotides outside the gene matches: 7. CDR1 SGHVS and CDR2 FQNEAQ come from the germline V gene. Broader study findings: Clonotypes that were public were uncommon, and they contracted or stayed stable on treatment.

The clonotype originates from a human donor with chronic lymphocytic leukemia. This sequence joins TRBV7-8 and TRBJ2-7, with 9 bases that match TRBD2. Source: PBMCs, taken at disease progression, from a patient treated with ibrutinib. The CDR3: CASSSQGLASSYEQYF. The CDR3 bases are TGTGCCAGCAGCTCTCAAGGACTAGCGAGCTCCTACGAGCAGTACTTC.